These T cell receptor beta chains were read from a single sample in a study of beta chain features in type 1 diabetes. Method: immunoSEQ multiplex PCR; TCRdb's copy keeps in-frame clones and lacks some. The sample carries 400,000 or so clones, 9.6% recorded once. The sequenced material came from central memory CD4+ T cells from blood. The source is a man between 25 and 39 years old with type 1 diabetes. Both conserved end residues are part of each CDR3. A D gene is named only where the DNA matches it firmly. Rows give clone size only sometimes, using once, few, many, or a class for an expanded clone.

>TRBJ2-7|TRBV25-1|TRBD2|-
TGTGCCAGCAGCTCCGGGAGGGCCTACGAGCAGTACTTC
CASSSGRAYEQYF
>TRBJ1-5|TRBV6-5|TRBD1|-
TGTGCCAGCAGTGAAACAGGGGGAGATCAGCCCCAGCATTTT
CASSETGGDQPQHF
>TRBJ1-2|TRBV6-1|TRBD1|-
TGTGCCAGCGGGAAAGGGGGCGACTATGGCTACACCTTC
CASGKGGDYGYTF
>TRBJ1-1|TRBV19|-|-
TGTGCCAGTAGTAAGCCCCTCAGGGTGAACGCTGAAGCTTTCTTT
CASSKPLRVNAEAFF
>TRBJ2-1|TRBV13|-|many
TGTGCCAGCAGCTTAGTGCCGGGATCCCCCTACAATGAGCAGTTCTTC
CASSLVPGSPYNEQFF
>TRBJ2-7|TRBV4-1|TRBD1|few
TGCGCCAGCAGCCAAGTCCAGGGGGCGGACGGGGCCTACGAGCAGTACTTC
CASSQVQGADGAYEQYF
>TRBJ1-1|TRBV7-2|-|few
TGTGCCAGCAGCGGAGGCGGGGGGCGAGGAACTGAAGCTTTCTTT
CASSGGGGRGTEAFF
>TRBJ2-1|TRBV9|TRBD1|few
TGTGCCAGCAGCGTGGGACAGAGCTCCTACAATGAGCAGTTCTTC
CASSVGQSSYNEQFF
>TRBJ1-1|TRBV19|-|-
TGTGCCAGTAGAGACAGACCCCAGACATGGGACACTGAAGCTTTCTTT
CASRDRPQTWDTEAFF
>TRBJ1-1|TRBV30|TRBD1|-
TGTGCCTTCCGGGACAGGGGGACGGAAGCTTTCTTT
CAFRDRGTEAFF